The rows below give T cell receptor beta chains drawn from one sample of a study of blood T cell repertoires in COVID-19. TCRdb keeps only in-frame clones here, not all; method: immunoSEQ multiplex PCR. The sample consists of more than 85,000 clones, around 87% of them appearing once. Sequenced sample: peripheral blood. The receptor set was obtained from a human donor in a cohort sampled during active COVID-19. Each CDR3 is given with its conserved first and last residue. The order of the fields is V gene, J gene, CDR3 protein.

TRBV19	TRBJ1-4	CASSFFREKLFF
TRBV5-1	TRBJ2-1	CASRRDRYSYNEQFF
TRBV5-1	TRBJ1-3	CASSLDSGNTIYF
TRBV18	TRBJ1-6	CASSPEGLASPLHF
TRBV4-1	TRBJ1-5	CASSQDRGRVGEPQHF
TRBV9	TRBJ2-2	CASSVFVTGELFF
TRBV19	TRBJ2-7	CASSRGPVGYEQYF
TRBV6-4	TRBJ2-3	CASSDPSGGTDTQYF
TRBV18	TRBJ1-3	CASSTTGNTIYF
TRBV4-3	TRBJ2-4	CASSQGRENIQYF
TRBV19	TRBJ1-2	CASSIARTGGYTF
TRBV2	TRBJ1-4	CASSGTGAEKLFF
TRBV6-2/TRBV6-3	TRBJ1-2	CASSPDRAHGYTF
TRBV19	TRBJ2-5	CASRRGSWQETQYF
TRBV27	TRBJ2-1	CASSRPPGGHEQFF
TRBV7-3	TRBJ2-3	CASSSTSLSSDTQYF
TRBV30	TRBJ1-4	CAWNPGGQAWMIEKLFF
TRBV7-6	TRBJ2-2	CASSLAAGQGAGELFF
TRBV30	TRBJ1-2	CAWITGEDYGYTF
TRBV2	TRBJ2-5	CASRWTPSKTQYF
TRBV5-1	TRBJ2-7	CASSTGQGTPSYEQYF
TRBV30	TRBJ2-3	CAWTTGASSTDTQYF
TRBV15	TRBJ1-6	CATSLPPTRDNSPLHF
TRBV6-2/TRBV6-3	TRBJ2-2	CASSLAGQGDTGELFF
TRBV6-6	TRBJ2-5	CASSYLAGSYQETQYF
TRBV13	TRBJ2-7	CASSLGLKSYEQYF
TRBV28	TRBJ2-7	CASWLQGGRGEQYF
TRBV6-5	TRBJ1-1	CASSYSRQGGTEAFF
TRBV5-8	TRBJ2-7	CASSHYGGEQYF
TRBV7-9	TRBJ2-1	CASSLLAGTYNEQFF
TRBV3-1/TRBV3-2	TRBJ1-2	CASSQGGGGEDGYTF
TRBV2	TRBJ1-1	CASRNRDPYFF
TRBV5-4	TRBJ2-3	CASSLGIAGGRGDTQYF
TRBV19	TRBJ1-4	CASSDGGATNEKLFF
TRBV7-2	TRBJ2-5	CASSLGSGDLQYF
TRBV7-3	TRBJ2-1	CASSLRPGTGGAGNEQFF
TRBV5-1	TRBJ1-5	CASSLTGGQPQHF
TRBV28	TRBJ1-1	CASTQGQDFMNTEAFF
TRBV7-2	TRBJ2-7	CASSLTAGGGNEQYF
TRBV30	TRBJ1-2	CAWSVRGVEGGYTF
TRBV2	TRBJ2-7	CASSGQAYEQYF
TRBV7-9	TRBJ2-5	CASSLSGLETQYF
TRBV6-6	TRBJ1-1	CASSYTGIAEAFF
TRBV6-2/TRBV6-3	TRBJ2-1	CASSFQQGGVDNEQFF